This paragraph reports one T cell receptor beta chain. The sample comes from a study of blood T cell repertoires in COVID-19. Only in-frame clones appear in the TCRdb table, and some are missing; sequencing was by immunoSEQ multiplex PCR. The profile covers under 250,000 clones, with around 81% appearing a single time and about 4.5% taken by the ten largest. The V end was cut by 3 bases, the J end by 7 bases, with 13 bases between. Germline V lookup: CDR1 GTSNPN, CDR2 SVGIG (reference sequence). The CDR3 extends over 13 amino acids. The specimen was peripheral blood. The V call is TRBV30, the J call TRBJ1-5; D perhaps matches TRBD1 (6 bases). The sequence came from a man aged 50 or older with active or convalescent COVID-19. The CDR3 protein is CAWRRGARQPQHF. The CDR3 nucleotides are TGTGCCTGGAGACGGGGGGCGAGGCAGCCCCAGCATTTT.